A selection of T cell receptor beta chains follows, all from one sample in a study of T cells in localized non-small cell lung cancer. The repertoire was sequenced with immunoSEQ multiplex PCR; TCRdb's copy has only in-frame clones and lacks some. Of 45,000 to 70,000 clones in the sample, approximately 90% were seen once. Sequenced here: peripheral blood, sampled before any cancer treatment. These receptors were obtained from a woman aged 40 to 75 with stage I lung adenocarcinoma. Both conserved end residues are part of each CDR3. D genes are given only for firm matches. Not all rows give a size; the values are once, few, many and, for expanded clones, a class.

-	TRBV19	-	TRBJ1-5	CASSIYRPDQPQHF	TGTGCCAGTAGTATATATCGTCCAGATCAGCCCCAGCATTTT
-	TRBV5-8	-	TRBJ1-2	CASSQSRSYGYTF	TGTGCCAGCAGCCAATCCCGGTCCTATGGCTACACCTTC
-	TRBV4-3	-	TRBJ1-1	CASSQDNPGGTEAFF	TGCGCCAGCAGCCAAGATAACCCGGGTGGGACTGAAGCTTTCTTT
-	TRBV7-2	-	TRBJ1-3	CASSLGFRTGNTIYF	TGTGCCAGCAGCTTAGGCTTCAGGACTGGAAACACCATATATTTT
once	TRBV5-5	-	TRBJ1-1	CASSYTGPNLGTYTEAFF	TGTGCCAGCAGTTATACCGGGCCCAATCTCGGGACTTACACTGAAGCTTTCTTT
-	TRBV7-9	TRBD2	TRBJ2-5	CASSLELAWGTQYF	TGTGCCAGCAGCTTAGAACTAGCGTGGGGGACCCAGTACTTC
-	TRBV30	TRBD1	TRBJ1-4	CAWNRDSFNEKLFF	TGTGCCTGGAACAGGGACAGTTTTAATGAAAAACTGTTTTTT
-	TRBV2	-	TRBJ2-7	CASSSQVHEQYF	TGTGCCAGCAGTAGTCAGGTGCACGAGCAGTACTTC
-	TRBV6-1	-	TRBJ1-5	CASSSEGGYQPQHF	TGTGCCAGCAGTTCCGAGGGGGGCTATCAGCCCCAGCATTTT
-	TRBV6-9	-	TRBJ2-5	CASYLGRAGETQYF	TGTGCCAGCTATCTGGGCAGGGCGGGCGAGACCCAGTACTTC
-	TRBV2	-	TRBJ1-5	CASSEGSGGAVQPQHF	TGTGCCAGCAGTGAAGGGTCTGGGGGGGCGGTTCAGCCCCAGCATTTT
-	TRBV6-5	TRBD1	TRBJ1-2	CASSYSGQAGGYTF	TGTGCCAGCAGTTACTCGGGACAGGCAGGAGGCTACACCTTC
-	TRBV7-2	-	TRBJ2-5	CASSLRGLQGETQYF	TGTGCCAGCAGCTTACGGGGGCTCCAGGGAGAGACCCAGTACTTC
few	TRBV19	-	TRBJ1-5	CASSITGYTNQPQHF	TGTGCCAGTAGTATCACGGGGTACACGAATCAGCCCCAGCATTTT
-	TRBV7-2	-	TRBJ1-5	CASSFGLNQPQHF	TGTGCCAGCAGTTTCGGACTTAACCAGCCCCAGCATTTT
-	TRBV2	TRBD1	TRBJ1-1	CASARGLNTEAFF	TGTGCCAGCGCGAGGGGGCTCAACACTGAAGCTTTCTTT
-	TRBV5-1	-	TRBJ1-5	CASSLSGEETPQHF	TGCGCCAGCAGCTTGTCGGGGGAAGAGACGCCCCAGCATTTT
-	TRBV5-1	-	TRBJ1-2	CASSLSTYGYTF	TGCGCCAGCAGCTTATCTACCTATGGCTACACCTTC
-	TRBV19	-	TRBJ2-7	CASSIGREQYF	TGTGCCAGTAGTATCGGCCGGGAGCAGTACTTC
-	TRBV7-2	-	TRBJ2-2	CASSLDWNTGELFF	TGTGCCAGCAGCTTAGACTGGAACACCGGGGAGCTGTTTTTT
-	TRBV19	TRBD1	TRBJ1-6	CASCRDRANNSPLHF	TGTGCCAGCTGCCGGGACAGGGCGAATAATTCACCCCTCCACTTT
-	TRBV2	-	TRBJ1-5	CASRGGSNQPQHF	TGTGCCAGCAGGGGCGGGAGCAATCAGCCCCAGCATTTT
-	TRBV4-3	-	TRBJ2-3	CASSQLQGSTDTQYF	TGCGCCAGCAGCCAGCTTCAGGGTAGCACAGATACGCAGTATTTT
-	TRBV28	TRBD1	TRBJ1-2	CASTPGDRVYGYTF	TGTGCCAGCACCCCAGGGGACAGGGTCTATGGCTACACCTTC
-	TRBV7-2	TRBD2	TRBJ2-1	CASSLRGLAGYNEQFF	TGTGCCAGCAGCTTACGTGGACTAGCGGGCTACAATGAGCAGTTCTTC
-	TRBV9	-	TRBJ2-5	CASSEGFRETQYF	TGTGCCAGCAGCGAAGGGTTCCGCGAGACCCAGTACTTC